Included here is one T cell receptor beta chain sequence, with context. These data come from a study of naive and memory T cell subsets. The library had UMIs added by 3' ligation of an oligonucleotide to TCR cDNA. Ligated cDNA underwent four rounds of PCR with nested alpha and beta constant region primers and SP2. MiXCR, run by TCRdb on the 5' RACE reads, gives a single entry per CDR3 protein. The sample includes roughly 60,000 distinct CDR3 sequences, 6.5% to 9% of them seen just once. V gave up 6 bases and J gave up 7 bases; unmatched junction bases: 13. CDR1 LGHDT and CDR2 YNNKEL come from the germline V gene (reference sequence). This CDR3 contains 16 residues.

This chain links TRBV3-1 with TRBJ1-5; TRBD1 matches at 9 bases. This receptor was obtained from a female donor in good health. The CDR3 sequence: CASRAGTGMLRQPQHF. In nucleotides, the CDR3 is TGTGCCAGCAGAGCCGGGACAGGGATGTTGCGACAGCCCCAGCATTTT.